This T cell receptor (beta chain) comes out of a study of T cells and Merkel cell carcinoma outcomes (dated by TCRdb to the early 2020s). Background for the entire study: The study examined the tumor T-cell repertoire together with T-cell density as predictors of clinical outcome in patients with Merkel cell carcinoma. Points the paper makes about the study in general: Clinical outcomes in Merkel cell carcinoma patients were reported to be predicted by T-cell repertoire features combined with T-cell density.

Relative to germline, V is 5 bases shorter and J is 8 bases shorter, with 13 bases between their ends. From its cysteine to its phenylalanine, the CDR3 spans 13 amino acids. CDR3 DNA is the only sequence kept; it has 39 bases, read in frame from the first base. The germline V gene yields SGHTA for CDR1 and FQGNSA for CDR2. Samples came from patients with Merkel cell carcinoma. A note on this clone: Its target antigen remains unknown. No base quality values were provided; no much bigger clone lies one nucleotide off.

Libraries came from the immunoSEQ multiplex PCR assay. TCRdb provides this immuneACCESS table in a form limited to in-frame rearrangements. Some clones are lacking; in checked studies, under half of them reflect an unresolved V gene, and why the rest are absent is not known. The table for this sample lists approximately 10,000 clones; 95% to 96% of them were counted only once. The ten biggest clones cover approximately 1% of the sample. The material sequenced was tumor tissue from Merkel cell carcinoma. The receptor was derived from a human donor with Merkel cell carcinoma. In this chain, TRBV7-2 is recombined with TRBJ2-1; a tentative D call is TRBD2 (6 bases match). The nucleotide sequence reads as follows: TGTGCCAGCAGCCCAACCGCGGGGTATGAGCAGTTCTTC. Protein translation: CASSPTAGYEQFF.